These 4 T cell receptor beta chains came from one sample sequenced in a study of T cells expressing NK-cell markers. With the 5' RACE reads reprocessed, TCRdb shows one record per CDR3 protein and no DNA. The sample data list about 260,000 distinct CDR3 sequences. The specimen was blood T cells: a sorted CD56 or NKG2C T cell subset, CD4+ or CD8+ T cells, or bulk PBMC T cells (not recorded which). These receptors originate from a man younger than 30 in good health.

This rearrangement joins TRBV25-1 to TRBJ1-3; TCRdb proposes TRBD1, but this gene call is untestable without DNA. This CDR3 spans 17 amino acids. Germline-derived CDR1 and CDR2 are MGHDK and SYGVNS. The chain's CDR3 is CASSERSDRDSGNTIYF.

The chain's CDR3 is CASSLAGPKSNTIYF. The V call is TRBV7-9, the J call TRBJ1-3. Looked up from germline, CDR1 is SEHNR and CDR2 is FQNEAQ (reference sequence). CDR3 length: 15 residues.

The chain's CDR3 is CSVEGGYEQYF. The rearrangement joins TRBV20-1 to TRBJ2-7. This CDR3 contains 11 residues. Germline V lookup: CDR1 DFQATT, CDR2 SNEGSKA (reference sequence).

The rearrangement joins TRBV5-5 to TRBJ2-2; TCRdb names TRBD1, which stays unverified in the absence of DNA. The germline V gene encodes CDR1 SGHKS and CDR2 YYEKEE (reference sequence). The CDR3 runs 17 residues. The CDR3 here is CASSQTATLTVTGELFF.